The 21 T cell receptor beta chains presented below share a single source sample, sequenced in a study of blood T cells in healthy people across ages. Combining a sample-barcoded 5' primer with a J-beta primer mix, a second PCR ran for roughly 6 to 12 cycles. TCRdb re-called the 5' RACE reads through MiXCR, storing one row per CDR3 protein. The sample has about 1,000,000 distinct CDR3 sequences, roughly 45% seen once. Sequencing was done on a sample of blood. These receptors were taken from a woman in her fifties or sixties in good health.

The CDR3: CSARDFGLTNEQYF. The CDR3 DNA follows: TGCAGTGCTAGAGACTTCGGACTCACCAATGAGCAGTACTTC. This sequence joins TRBV20-1 and TRBJ2-5; a possible D gene is TRBD2 (5 bases). This CDR3 is built from 14 residues. V was cut by 0 bases and J by 11 bases, with 19 bases left in between. Germline values: CDR1 DFQATT, CDR2 SNEGSKA (reference sequence).

A few counts support this clonotype. This sequence joins TRBV10-2 and TRBJ2-7; 9 bases agree with TRBD1. From germline, CDR1 is WSHSY and CDR2 SAAADI. Trimming removed 6 bases from V and 3 bases from J; junction bases left unmatched: 3. The CDR3 has 13 residues. In DNA, the CDR3 is TGCGCCAGCAGACAGGGGGCTATCTACGAGCAGTACTTC. This translates into CASRQGAIYEQYF.

The V gene is TRBV7-6, the J gene TRBJ2-7, with TRBD2 matching 9 bases. V dropped 5 bases and J dropped 2; count of bases not matched to a gene: 19. Germline values: CDR1 SGHVS, CDR2 FNYEAQ. The CDR3 is 19 residues long. CDR3 sequence (DNA): TGTGCCAGCAGCACTATAGCCGCGGGGGGTAGCGGGAGCCCCTACGAGCAGTACTTC. This sequence encodes CASSTIAAGGSGSPYEQYF. Full variable domain (remainder filled in from reference TRBV7-6 and TRBJ2-7): GAGVSQSPRYKVTKRGQDVALRCDPISGHVSLYWYRQALGQGPEFLTYFNYEAQQDKSGLPNDRFSAERPEGSISTLTIQRTEQRDSAMYRCASSTIAAGGSGSPYEQYFGPGTRLTVT.

This chain connects TRBV4-1 to TRBJ1-2; D is undetermined. V was cut by 0 bases and J by 2 bases, with 10 bases left in between. CDR1 and CDR2 (germline): MGHRA, YSYEKL. The CDR3 covers 15 residues. In nucleotides, the CDR3 is TGCGCCAGCAGCCAAGATCAAACAGTAAACTATGGCTACACCTTC. Its protein is CASSQDQTVNYGYTF.

This rearrangement joins TRBV12-3 or TRBV12-4 to TRBJ1-2; no clear D gene. V gave up 5 bases and J gave up 4 bases, with 11 bases separating them. The CDR3 covers 13 residues. In nucleotides, the CDR3 is TGTGCCAGCAGTCTTCTCAATTCCTATGGCTACACCTTC. Translation: CASSLLNSYGYTF.

This clonotype has more than one count but fewer than ten. The V and J genes are TRBV6-5 and TRBJ1-5; D gene ambiguous. Between the trimmed V and J ends, which lost 4 bases and 4 bases, there was a span of 14 bases. There are 15 residues in the CDR3. The germline CDR1 and CDR2 sequences are MNHEY and SVGAGI. CDR3 in amino acids: CASSLWRGDNQPQHF. For the CDR3, the DNA is TGTGCCAGCAGTTTGTGGCGGGGAGATAATCAGCCCCAGCATTTT.

There are many counts of this clonotype. The chain couples TRBV5-1 to TRBJ2-5, with 11 bases identical to TRBD2. The CDR3 is made up of 16 amino acids. The germline CDR1 and CDR2 sequences are SGHRS and YFSETQ. J gave up 1 base and V 4 bases, and 6 bases lay outside the gene matches. Here the CDR3 reads CASSPELAGAQETQYF. In DNA, the CDR3 is TGCGCCAGCAGCCCCGAACTAGCGGGAGCCCAAGAGACCCAGTACTTC.

This clonotype was detected once. The J gene is TRBJ2-4, the V gene TRBV5-1; D gene unclear. CDR1 is SGHRS and CDR2 is YFSETQ in the germline V gene. V shed 8 bases and J shed 0 bases, with 6 bases lying between them. This CDR3 contains 12 residues. The CDR3 DNA reads TGCGCCAGTAAGTTAGCCAAAAACATTCAGTACTTC. It codes for CASKLAKNIQYF.

This clonotype showed up just a few times. The CDR3 loop is CSARAVAGIGDTQYF. DNA of the CDR3: TGCAGTGCTAGGGCTGTGGCGGGGATTGGGGATACGCAGTATTTT. The chain is built from TRBV20-1 and TRBJ2-3; D is possibly TRBD2 (6 bases). This CDR3 has 15 amino acids. Trimming removed 3 bases from V and 6 bases from J, with 19 bases in between. CDR1 DFQATT and CDR2 SNEGSKA come from the germline V gene (reference sequence).

The chain joins TRBV21-1 to TRBJ2-3; no check of the table's D call, TRBD2, against the DNA was made. TRBV21-1 is annotated as a pseudogene. This CDR3 spans 14 amino acids. In DNA form, the CDR3 reads TGTGCCAGCAGCGGTAGTAGGGCTAGTAGTACGCAGTATTTT. Translation: CASSGSRASSTQYF.

The rearrangement joins TRBV15 to TRBJ2-1, with D perhaps TRBD2 (6 bases). V lost 1 base and J lost 7, with 14 bases in between. Per germline, CDR1 LNHNV and CDR2 YYDKDF (reference sequence). The CDR3 is 15 amino acids. For the CDR3, the DNA is TGTGCCACCAGCAGAGGGGCGGGACTCGAAAATGAGCAGTTCTTC. It is translated as CATSRGAGLENEQFF. The whole variable domain, remainder taken from reference TRBV15 and TRBJ2-1, is DAMVIQNPRYQVTQFGKPVTLSCSQTLNHNVMYWYQQKSSQAPKLLFHYYDKDFNNEADTPDNFQSRRPNTSFCFLDIRSPGLGDTAMYLCATSRGAGLENEQFFGPGTRLTVL.

V gene TRBV29-1 combines with J gene TRBJ2-1; 9 bases line up with TRBD2. The J call is doubtful: the DNA matches TRBJ2-7 better. Looked up from germline, CDR1 is SQVTM and CDR2 is ANQGSEA. The CDR3 is 14 residues long. This CDR3 is CSVPLAGTYNEQYF. The CDR3 region has the DNA TGCAGCGTCCCGCTAGCGGGAACCTACAATGAGCAGTACTTC.

The genes are TRBV7-9 and TRBJ2-1; 9 bases align to TRBD1. This CDR3 spans 14 amino acids. V was pared by 7 bases and J by 4 bases, with 5 bases of the junction left unmatched. Germline V gives CDR1 SEHNR, CDR2 FQNEAQ (reference sequence). CDR3 DNA: TGTGCCAGCAAAACAGGGGGCCTTTACAATGAGCAGTTCTTC. As protein: CASKTGGLYNEQFF.

The chain combines TRBV5-1 with TRBJ2-4, with 9 bases that match TRBD2. The J call is in doubt because the DNA end fits TRBJ2-7 better. CDR1 is SGHRS and CDR2 is YFSETQ in the germline V gene. CDR3 length: 14 amino acids. CDR3 nucleotide sequence: TGCGCCAGCAGTCCGGGCGGGAGGGCCTACGAGCAGTACTTC. Translating it yields CASSPGGRAYEQYF.

This clonotype appeared many times. The V call is TRBV9, the J call TRBJ2-3, with D possibly being TRBD2 (6 bases). V was shortened by 4 bases and J by 0 bases, with 12 bases between the two germline ends. Germline V gene data show CDR1 as SGDLS and CDR2 as YYNGEE. This CDR3 spans 15 amino acids. The DNA of the CDR3 is TGTGCCAGCAGCTTAAGCGGGTTTAGCACAGATACGCAGTATTTT. Protein sequence: CASSLSGFSTDTQYF.

The chain employs TRBV6-2 or TRBV6-3 and TRBJ1-5; 9 bases match TRBD1. The CDR3 consists of 13 residues. Unmatched junction bases numbered 3, after V lost 6 bases and J lost 6 bases. Germline CDR1 MNHEY, CDR2 SVGEGT. CDR3 nucleotide sequence: TGTGCCAGCAGAGGGGACAGGGTTCAGCCCCAGCATTTT. Protein product: CASRGDRVQPQHF.

The chain joins TRBV20-1 to TRBJ2-7; TRBD1 matches at 8 bases. The CDR3 spans 13 residues. Germline V gives CDR1 DFQATT, CDR2 SNEGSKA (reference sequence). CDR3 DNA sequence: TGCAGGTTTCAGGGGGCTTTCTCCTACGAGCAGTACTTC. Its protein product is CRFQGAFSYEQYF.

As for this clonotype: A much more abundant neighbour one base away suggests this may be a read error. No conserved phenylalanine or tryptophan ends this CDR3, so it is likely a read error. The genes are TRBV20-1 and TRBJ2-7; D might be TRBD2 (5 bases). The J call may be incorrect, as the DNA end agrees better with TRBJ2-5. Germline values: CDR1 DFQATT, CDR2 SNEGSKA (reference sequence). This CDR3 region has 14 residues. The CDR3 DNA is TGCAGTGCGACTATCAGTGGGGAAATGGAGACCCAGTACTTG. Protein product: CSATISGEMETQYL.

The chain links TRBV7-9 to TRBJ2-7, with D possibly being TRBD2 (6 bases). This CDR3 is 14 amino acids long. Germline V gene sequence: CDR1 SEHNR, CDR2 FQNEAQ (reference sequence). The germline V and J ends were trimmed by 5 bases and 0 bases, with 11 bases remaining between them. CDR3 sequence: CASSRDSISYEQYF. CDR3 nucleotide sequence: TGTGCCAGCAGCCGGGACTCCATCTCCTACGAGCAGTACTTC.

The V call is TRBV7-7, the J call TRBJ1-5; 7 positions match TRBD1. Per the germline V gene, CDR1 is SSHAT and CDR2 is FNYEAQ (reference sequence). V lost 5 bases and J lost 6; bases outside the gene matches: 13. This CDR3 has 16 amino acids. The CDR3 bases are TGTGCCAGCAGCCCCCCAGGGGGAGATAGGGGTCAGCCCCAGCATTTT. Its protein is CASSPPGGDRGQPQHF. Combining the CDR3 with reference TRBV7-7 and TRBJ1-5 gives the whole variable domain GAGVSQSPRYKVTKRGQDVTLRCDPISSHATLYWYQQALGQGPEFLTYFNYEAQPDKSGLPSDRFSAERPEGSISTLTIQRTEQRDSAMYRCASSPPGGDRGQPQHFGDGTRLSIL.

The V gene is TRBV4-1, the J gene TRBJ2-3, with D perhaps matching TRBD2 (5 bases). Germline V CDR1 and CDR2: MGHRA, YSYEKL. V lost 8 bases to trimming and J lost 0 bases, with 9 bases between them. The CDR3 contains 13 residues. The CDR3 is CASEGASTDTQYF. CDR3 DNA sequence: TGCGCCAGCGAGGGAGCTAGCACAGATACGCAGTATTTT.